Presented here are 15 T cell receptor beta chains from one specimen sequenced in a study of Ad26.COV2.S vaccination and SARS-CoV-2 variants. As to treatment: some 20 received Ad26.COV2.S at low or high dose, single or two shots; about 5 received placebo; per-sample allocation not given. Following the first vaccine or placebo injection, samples were taken on day 63. Only in-frame clones appear in the TCRdb table, and some are missing; sequencing was by immunoSEQ multiplex PCR. This table has 360,000 or so clones, 80% to 90% appearing once. The material sequenced was peripheral blood, taken in a trial of Ad26.COV2.S vaccine versus placebo. The receptors come from a person between 18 and 60 years old who received the Ad26.COV2.S COVID-19 vaccine or a placebo.

V and J are TRBV28 and TRBJ1-1; 7 positions agree with TRBD1. Trimming took 7 bases from V and 8 from J; bases not matched to a gene: 4. CDR1 and CDR2 from the germline V gene are MDHEN and SYDVKM. The CDR3 sequence is 11 residues long. The CDR3 here is CASKGTVEAFF. CDR3 DNA sequence: TGTGCCAGCAAAGGGACAGTCGAAGCTTTCTTT. The whole variable domain, remainder taken from reference TRBV28 and TRBJ1-1, is DVKVTQSSRYLVKRTGEKVFLECVQDMDHENMFWYRQDPGLGLRLIYFSYDVKMKEKGDIPEGYSVSREKKERFSLILESASTNQTSMYLCASKGTVEAFFGQGTRLTVV.

CDR3 nucleotide sequence: TGTGCCAGCAGCAACTACAGGGATTCACCCCTCCACTTT. This encodes CASSNYRDSPLHF. The chain has TRBV7-2 and TRBJ1-6; maybe TRBD1 (6 bases). The CDR3 consists of 13 residues. Looked up from germline, CDR1 is SGHTA and CDR2 is FQGNSA. The V end lost 5 bases, the J end lost 8 bases, and 10 bases lay between the germline ends.

This CDR3 reads CASSELTNQPQHF. The CDR3 DNA follows: TGTGCCAGCAGCGAACTCACTAATCAGCCCCAGCATTTT. The chain joins TRBV28 to TRBJ1-5; no clear D. Deletions cut 6 bases from V and 4 bases from J, with 10 bases between. Germline CDR1 is MDHEN and CDR2 is SYDVKM. This CDR3 region has 13 residues.

V usage is TRBV5-1 and J usage is TRBJ2-3, with a weak D call TRBD2 (6 bases). The CDR3 contains 16 residues. Trimming cost V 0 bases and J 1 base, with 12 bases left between them. Germline-derived CDR1 and CDR2 are SGHRS and YFSETQ. The CDR3 protein is CASSLVPERGTDTQYF. In nucleotides, the CDR3 is TGCGCCAGCAGCTTGGTCCCAGAGCGGGGCACAGATACGCAGTATTTT.

The chain employs TRBV2 and TRBJ1-1, with D unresolved. V lost 1 base and J lost 4, with 10 bases in between. Germline values: CDR1 SNHLY, CDR2 FYNNEI. The CDR3 has 14 residues. CDR3 in amino acids: CASSEVGVSTEAFF. The DNA of the CDR3 is TGTGCCAGCAGTGAAGTTGGGGTATCCACTGAAGCTTTCTTT.

V and J are TRBV4-3 and TRBJ2-5, with TRBD1 identical over 8 bases. CDR3 length: 16 amino acids. CDR1 is LGHNA and CDR2 is YSLEER in the germline V gene. The trim removed 0 bases at V and 5 bases at J, leaving 8 bases unmatched. CDR3 DNA: TGCGCCAGCAGCCAAGAGAGGAGGACAGGGCGGGAGACCCAGTACTTC. Translated: CASSQERRTGRETQYF.

J is TRBJ1-1 and V is TRBV3-1 (or the pseudogene TRBV3-2); D perhaps matches TRBD1 (6 bases). The V end was cut by 4 bases, the J end by 1 base, with 10 bases between. Germline V gene sequence: CDR1 LGHDT, CDR2 YNNKEL (reference sequence). This CDR3 contains 14 residues. The CDR3 bases are TGTGCCAGCAGCCCAGGGGACCGGAACACTGAAGCTTTCTTT. Protein sequence: CASSPGDRNTEAFF.

This chain uses TRBV4-1 with TRBJ2-3, with 9 bases lining up with TRBD2. The germline gives CDR1 MGHRA, CDR2 YSYEKL. With V trimmed by 7 bases and J by 5 bases, 7 bases remained unmatched. There are 14 residues in the CDR3. CDR3 coding DNA: TGCGCCAGCAACGGCGGGGGGGTTATAGATACGCAGTATTTT. Protein: CASNGGGVIDTQYF.

This chain joins TRBV6-5 and TRBJ2-5; D is perhaps TRBD1 or TRBD2 (5 bases each). V was clipped by 4 bases and J by 0 bases, with 12 bases between them. Per the germline V gene, CDR1 is MNHEY and CDR2 is SVGAGI. The CDR3 consists of 15 residues. CDR3 loop: CASSSSGTNQETQYF. The CDR3 DNA sequence: TGTGCCAGCAGTTCGTCCGGGACCAACCAAGAGACCCAGTACTTC.

The sample holds one count of this clone. The J gene is TRBJ1-1, the V gene TRBV29-1; 8 bases agree with TRBD1. CDR3 size: 18 residues. With 4 bases clipped from V and 3 bases from J, the junction kept 19 bases outside the gene matches. Looked up from germline, CDR1 is SQVTM and CDR2 is ANQGSEA. The CDR3 sequence: CSVGGSLAQTGEDTEAFF. CDR3 nucleotide sequence: TGCAGCGTTGGGGGTTCGTTGGCGCAGACAGGGGAGGACACTGAAGCTTTCTTT.

This chain uses TRBV5-4 with TRBJ2-1; D possibly uses TRBD1 or TRBD2 (5 bases each). Per the germline V gene, CDR1 is SGHNT and CDR2 is YYREEE (reference sequence). Trimming took 4 bases from V and 0 from J, leaving 17 bases between them. The CDR3 has 17 amino acids. The CDR3 sequence is CASSIGTRASSYNEQFF. The CDR3 DNA sequence: TGTGCCAGCAGCATTGGGACCAGGGCTAGCTCCTACAATGAGCAGTTCTTC.

In this sample, this clone turned up once. In nucleotides, the CDR3 is TGCGCCAGCAGCCAAGATTTTTCGGGTGGCAATCAGCCCCAGCATTTT. Amino acid sequence: CASSQDFSGGNQPQHF. This sequence joins TRBV4-1 and TRBJ1-5; D is undetermined. The CDR3 contains 16 residues. V gave up 0 bases and J gave up 2 bases, with 11 bases separating them. Germline V CDR1 and CDR2: MGHRA, YSYEKL.

The CDR3: CASSSGTSSVGEQFF. CDR3 nucleotide sequence: TGTGCCAGCAGCTCCGGGACTAGCTCCGTTGGAGAGCAGTTCTTC. The chain is built from TRBV5-4 and TRBJ2-1, with 9 bases identical to TRBD2. The CDR3 is 15 amino acids. After removal of 3 bases from V and 10 bases from J, the junction contained 11 bases not matched to a gene. In germline, CDR1 is SGHNT, CDR2 YYREEE (reference sequence).

The chain employs TRBV27 and TRBJ1-5, with D maybe TRBD1 (5 bases). Deletions cut 2 bases from V and 7 bases from J, with 12 bases between. The germline CDR1 and CDR2 sequences are MNHEY and SMNVEV (reference sequence). The CDR3 runs to 14 residues. Written as DNA, the CDR3 is TGTGCCAGCAGTTTACAAGGGGTAGGGCAGCCCCAGCATTTT. Protein product: CASSLQGVGQPQHF.

The chain couples TRBV27 to TRBJ2-7, with TRBD1 as a possible D gene (6 bases). V was cut by 5 bases and J by 6 bases, with 17 bases left in between. CDR1 is MNHEY, CDR2 SMNVEV, per germline (reference sequence). This CDR3 comprises 14 residues. CDR3 loop: CASSPPGHPSEQYF. The CDR3 coding sequence is TGTGCCAGCAGTCCTCCGGGACACCCTAGCGAGCAGTACTTC.